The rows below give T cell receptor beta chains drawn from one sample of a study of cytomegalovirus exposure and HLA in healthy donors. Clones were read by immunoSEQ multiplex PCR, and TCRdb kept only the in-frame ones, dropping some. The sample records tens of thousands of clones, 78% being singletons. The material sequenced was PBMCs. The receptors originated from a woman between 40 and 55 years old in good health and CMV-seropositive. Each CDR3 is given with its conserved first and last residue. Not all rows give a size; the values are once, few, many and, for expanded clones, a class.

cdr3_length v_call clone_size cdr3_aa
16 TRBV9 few CASSSRLAGGSETQYF
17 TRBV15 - CATSREAPGKATETQYF
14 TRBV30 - CAWSIAGGLYEQYF
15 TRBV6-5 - CASNRGGSGTDTQYF
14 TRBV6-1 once CASSRGANTAEQYF
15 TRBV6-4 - CASSDSRRGDQPQHF
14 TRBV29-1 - CSVEDLPQNYGYTF
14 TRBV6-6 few CASSSGGNIGELFF
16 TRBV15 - CATSRETRSSTDTQYF
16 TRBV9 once CASSVTLGSHYNEQFF
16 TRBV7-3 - CASSLQGTGGTGELFF
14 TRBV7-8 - CASSSGQGNQPQHF
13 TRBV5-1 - CASSLATSNEQFF
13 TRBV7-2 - CASSSYSNQPQHF
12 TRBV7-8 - CASSLPGHYYTF
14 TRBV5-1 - CATSGQGAGYGYTF
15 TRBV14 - CASSLADKGNEKLFF
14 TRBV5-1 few CASSLGGGEYEQYF
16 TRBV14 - CASSQIGQGAGNEQFF
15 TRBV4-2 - CASSKETRNTDTQYF
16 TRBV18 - CTSSRSGTVGNSPLHF
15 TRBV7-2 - CASSPTVGQGYEQYF
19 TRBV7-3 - CASSAPGLAGGWGHDTQYF
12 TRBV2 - CASIQGASTIYF
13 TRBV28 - CASTPGRQETQYF